This passage covers 16 T cell receptor beta chains from one sample sequenced in a study of identical twins. TCRdb called the 5' RACE reads again in MiXCR, with one record for every CDR3 protein. Here the sample spans around 95,000 distinct CDR3 sequences, roughly 6% being singletons. The sample consisted of memory T cells sorted from blood. Receptors were obtained from a woman in her forties or fifties in good health.

This clonotype occurred many times. This rearrangement joins TRBV7-9 to TRBJ2-1; D call uncertain. This CDR3 contains 12 residues. Germline V gene lookup returns CDR1 SEHNR and CDR2 FQNEAQ (reference sequence). Trimming stripped 5 bases from V and 9 bases from J, with 11 bases between. Here the CDR3 reads CASSLMSGEQFF. The CDR3 DNA is TGTGCCAGCAGCCTCATGTCGGGTGAGCAGTTCTTC.

This clonotype was observed many times. The chain has TRBV3-1 and TRBJ2-4; TRBD2 matches 7 bases. The CDR3 loop spans 15 amino acids. Germline trimming cut 1 base from V and 6 bases from J; bases unmatched to any gene: 6. Germline loops: CDR1 LGHDT, CDR2 YNNKEL (reference sequence). The CDR3 DNA is TGTGCCAGCAGCCAAGGTAGCGGGCCGCGAAACATTCAGTACTTC. Translating it yields CASSQGSGPRNIQYF.

This clonotype was seen ten or more times. The chain links TRBV12-3 or TRBV12-4 to TRBJ2-1; D is undetermined. V lost 4 bases and J lost 7, with 14 bases in between. This CDR3 is built from 14 residues. CDR3 protein: CASSWSPRSNEQFF. The CDR3 DNA follows: TGTGCCAGCAGTTGGAGCCCCCGAAGTAATGAGCAGTTCTTC.

The chain couples TRBV29-1 to TRBJ1-2; weak D call: TRBD1 (5 bases). Trimming removed 5 bases from V and 8 bases from J, with 15 bases in between. Germline V gene sequence: CDR1 SQVTM, CDR2 ANQGSEA. This CDR3 contains 12 residues. CDR3 sequence: CSVSIVQGGYTF. The DNA for the CDR3 is TGCAGCGTTTCAATCGTTCAGGGAGGCTACACCTTC.

This clonotype was detected ten times or more. The chain combines TRBV11-2 with TRBJ2-3, with D perhaps assigned TRBD1 or TRBD2 (7 bases each). This CDR3 spans 15 amino acids. The V and J ends lost 5 bases and 4 bases respectively, with 16 bases between them. Per germline, CDR1 SGHAT and CDR2 FQNNGV. CDR3 sequence (DNA): TGTGCCAGCAGCCCCCAGGGGGGGGCGGCAGATACGCAGTATTTT. It is translated as CASSPQGGAADTQYF.

The sample holds many counts of this clonotype. The chain links TRBV29-1 to TRBJ2-5; D assignment may be TRBD1 or TRBD2 (5 bases each). CDR1 is SQVTM and CDR2 is ANQGSEA in the germline V gene. V was pared by 6 bases and J by 5 bases, with 13 bases between. There are 12 residues in the CDR3. The CDR3 reads CSVGLGVETQYF. The CDR3 DNA reads TGCAGCGTGGGGCTGGGGGTGGAGACCCAGTACTTC.

This clonotype was seen at least ten times. The V call is TRBV12-3 or TRBV12-4, the J call TRBJ1-5; a weak D match, TRBD1 (5 bases). The germline V and J ends were trimmed by 5 bases and 0 bases, with 11 bases remaining between them. CDR3 length: 15 residues. Here the CDR3 reads CASSPDGHSNQPQHF. CDR3 sequence (DNA): TGTGCCAGCAGTCCGGACGGACATAGCAATCAGCCCCAGCATTTT.

This clonotype was recorded at least ten times. V usage is TRBV6-2 or TRBV6-3 and J usage is TRBJ2-2; D not certain. CDR1 is MNHEY and CDR2 is SVGEGT in the germline V gene. Trimming stripped 7 bases from V and 2 bases from J, with 8 bases between. CDR3 length: 13 residues. The CDR3 region is CASNPDNTGELFF. The CDR3 DNA sequence: TGTGCCAGCAATCCCGACAACACCGGGGAGCTGTTTTTT.

This clonotype was counted many times. The rearrangement uses TRBV5-6 and TRBJ2-3; 14 bases are a match to TRBD2. Germline trimming cut 4 bases from V and 4 bases from J; bases unmatched to any gene: 8. Germline V gives CDR1 SGHDT, CDR2 YYEEEE. The CDR3 has 17 residues. The CDR3 loop reads CASSTVTSGRAADTQYF. The CDR3 DNA follows: TGTGCCAGCAGCACGGTGACTAGCGGGAGGGCCGCAGATACGCAGTATTTT.

V gene TRBV2 combines with J gene TRBJ2-3; 9 nucleotides line up with TRBD2. This CDR3 has 14 residues. CDR1 SNHLY and CDR2 FYNNEI come from the germline V gene. The trim removed 8 bases at V and 0 bases at J, leaving 3 bases unmatched. The DNA for the CDR3 is TGTGCCAGCTCACTAGCGGGTAGCACAGATACGCAGTATTTT. Translated: CASSLAGSTDTQYF. Using reference TRBV2 and TRBJ2-3 for the parts outside the CDR3, the full variable domain is EPEVTQTPSHQVTQMGQEVILRCVPISNHLYFYWYRQILGQKVEFLVSFYNNEISEKSEIFDDQFSVERPDGSNFTLKIRSTKLEDSAMYFCASSLAGSTDTQYFGPGTRLTVL.

This clonotype was picked up a small number of times. The chain uses TRBV3-1 and TRBJ2-3; possible D gene TRBD2, 5 bases. The CDR3 spans 17 residues. The germline gives CDR1 LGHDT, CDR2 YNNKEL (reference sequence). Trimming left V 0 bases short and J 0 bases short, with 13 bases between. The CDR3 is CASSQEVAGSSTDTQYF. CDR3 bases: TGTGCCAGCAGCCAAGAGGTGGCGGGCTCTAGCACAGATACGCAGTATTTT.

The sample holds a few counts of this clonotype. J is TRBJ1-1 and V is TRBV19, with D perhaps TRBD1 (5 bases). Germline V gene sequence: CDR1 LNHDA, CDR2 SQIVND (reference sequence). V was clipped by 1 base and J by 1 base, with 7 bases between them. CDR3 length: 14 amino acids. The CDR3 DNA is TGTGCCAGTAGTATAGGGGGCAAGAACACTGAAGCTTTCTTT. Amino acids: CASSIGGKNTEAFF.

A few counts support this clonotype. The gene calls are TRBV5-1 and TRBJ2-5, with D perhaps TRBD1 (6 bases). The CDR3 spans 15 residues. The V gene's germline CDR1 is SGHRS and CDR2 YFSETQ. Trimming left V 3 bases short and J 1 base short, with 13 bases between. The CDR3 spells CASSSSGTLQETQYF. In DNA, the CDR3 is TGCGCCAGCAGCTCCTCGGGGACACTCCAAGAGACCCAGTACTTC.

This clonotype was seen many times. V and J are TRBV10-1 and TRBJ2-1; maybe TRBD1 (6 bases). This CDR3 is built from 13 residues. The germline gives CDR1 WNHNN, CDR2 SYGVQD (reference sequence). V lost 5 bases, J lost 4 bases, and 9 bases lay in between. The CDR3 sequence: CASSQDSYNEQFF. The DNA for the CDR3 is TGCGCCAGCAGTCAGGACAGTTACAATGAGCAGTTCTTC.

The table lists this clonotype with many counts. V usage is TRBV25-1 and J usage is TRBJ2-1; D gene uncertain. Germline CDR1 MGHDK, CDR2 SYGVNS. CDR3 length: 13 amino acids. The V gene lost 3 bases and the J gene lost 13 bases, with 16 bases spanning the gap. The CDR3 DNA reads TGTGCCAGCAGTGAGCTCTTGGGTCGACCTCAGTTCTTC. Its translation: CASSELLGRPQFF.

The chain uses TRBV5-4 and TRBJ2-2; no definite D call. The CDR3 is 13 amino acids. The ends were cut back, 4 bases at V and 3 bases at J, with 7 bases in the middle. Germline-derived CDR1 and CDR2 are SGHNT and YYREEE (reference sequence). Here the CDR3 DNA reads TGTGCCAGCAGCCCCGGGCACACCGGGGAGCTGTTTTTT. Protein: CASSPGHTGELFF.